The present T cell receptor beta chain was sequenced within a study of T cells after yellow fever vaccination. 5'RACE template switching added a universal primer site and UMIs to TCR cDNA. TCRdb fed the 5' RACE reads into MiXCR, producing one record per CDR3 protein. The data hold 200,000 to 250,000 distinct CDR3 sequences, with 6.9% observed a single time. Points from the study as a whole: Overall, a small share of clonotypes was seen in both CD4 and CD8 compartments.

CDR1 is DFQATT, CDR2 SNEGSKA, per germline (reference sequence). The CDR3 is 12 amino acids. This clonotype was counted only a few times. The antigen remains unidentified. The chain is built from TRBV20-1 and TRBJ1-1; TRBD1 matches at 7 bases. Sequencing used CD4+ T cells sorted from PBMCs, obtained 15 days after the yellow fever booster vaccination. The clonotype originates from a man aged 30 to 39 who received the YFV17D yellow fever vaccine. CDR3 sequence reads: CRGGQDLTEAFF. CDR3 nucleotides: TGCAGGGGAGGACAGGATCTCACTGAAGCTTTCTTT.